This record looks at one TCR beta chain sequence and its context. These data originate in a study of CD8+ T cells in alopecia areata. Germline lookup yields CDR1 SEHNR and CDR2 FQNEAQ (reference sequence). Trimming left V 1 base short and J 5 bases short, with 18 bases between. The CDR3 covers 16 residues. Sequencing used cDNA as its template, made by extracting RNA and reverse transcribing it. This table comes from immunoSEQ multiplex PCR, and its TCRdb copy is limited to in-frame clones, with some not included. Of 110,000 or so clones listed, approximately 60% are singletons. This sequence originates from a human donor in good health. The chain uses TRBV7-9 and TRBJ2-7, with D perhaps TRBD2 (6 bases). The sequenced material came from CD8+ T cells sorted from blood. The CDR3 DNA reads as TGTGCCAGCAGCTTAGGAGGGCCCCCCGAGCGGGACGAGCAGTACTTC. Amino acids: CASSLGGPPERDEQYF.